The clone carrying this T cell receptor (beta chain) has a handful of counts. The data stem from a study of early T cells in non-severe SARS-CoV-2 infection. About the study: The authors sequenced bulk RNA from unsorted whole blood, leaving chains unpaired.

Individual cDNA molecules each received unique molecular identifiers attached to them. TCRdb re-derived calls from the 5' RACE reads in MiXCR, one entry per CDR3 protein. The sample records tens of thousands of distinct CDR3 sequences, 12% being singletons. The germline gives CDR1 GTSNPN, CDR2 SVGIG (reference sequence). Trimming left V 0 bases short and J 3 bases short, with 9 bases between. The CDR3 totals 13 residues. Material: whole blood, obtained at baseline. The chain combines TRBV30 with TRBJ2-7; D remains unclear. This TCR was sampled from an adult who was a healthcare worker with PCR-confirmed SARS-CoV-2 infection or an uninfected control (not recorded which). CDR3 amino acids: CAWSVRQHYEQYF. The CDR3 DNA follows: TGTGCCTGGAGTGTAAGGCAGCACTACGAGCAGTACTTC.